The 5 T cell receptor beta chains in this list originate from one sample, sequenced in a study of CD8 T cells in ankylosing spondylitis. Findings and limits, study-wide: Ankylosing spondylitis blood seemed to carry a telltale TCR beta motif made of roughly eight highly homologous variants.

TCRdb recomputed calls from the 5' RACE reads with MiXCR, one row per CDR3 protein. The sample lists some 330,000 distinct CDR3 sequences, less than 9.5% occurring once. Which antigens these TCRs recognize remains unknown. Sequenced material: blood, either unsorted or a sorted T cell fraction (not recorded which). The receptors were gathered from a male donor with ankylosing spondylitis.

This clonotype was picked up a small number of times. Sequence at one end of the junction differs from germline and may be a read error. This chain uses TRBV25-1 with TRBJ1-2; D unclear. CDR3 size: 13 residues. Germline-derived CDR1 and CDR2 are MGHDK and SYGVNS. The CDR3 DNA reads TGCGCCAGCAGTGAATCTAGGGCCTATGGCTACACCTTC. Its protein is CASSESRAYGYTF.

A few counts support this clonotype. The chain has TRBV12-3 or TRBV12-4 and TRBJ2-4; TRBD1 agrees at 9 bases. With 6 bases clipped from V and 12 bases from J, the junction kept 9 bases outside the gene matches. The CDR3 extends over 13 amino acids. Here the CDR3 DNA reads TGTGCCAGCAGGCGGGGGACAGGGTTTGATCAGTACTTC. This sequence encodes CASRRGTGFDQYF.

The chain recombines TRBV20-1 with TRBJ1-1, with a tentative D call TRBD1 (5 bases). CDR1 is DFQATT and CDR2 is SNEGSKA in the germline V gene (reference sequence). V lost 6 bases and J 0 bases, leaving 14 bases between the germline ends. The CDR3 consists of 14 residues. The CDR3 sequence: CSAAGGWMNTEAFF. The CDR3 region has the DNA TGCAGTGCCGCTGGGGGATGGATGAACACTGAAGCTTTCTTT.

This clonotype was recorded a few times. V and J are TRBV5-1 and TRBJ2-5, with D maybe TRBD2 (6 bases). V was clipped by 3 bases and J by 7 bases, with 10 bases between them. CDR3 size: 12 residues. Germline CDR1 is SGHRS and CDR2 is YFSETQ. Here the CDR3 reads CASSSGDGTQYF. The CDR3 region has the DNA TGCGCCAGCAGCTCGGGGGACGGGACCCAGTACTTC.

In DNA form, the CDR3 reads TGTGCCAGCAGCCAACAGGGGTCTGACAATCAGCCCCAGCATTTT. Translating gives CASSQQGSDNQPQHF. The rearrangement joins TRBV6-1 to TRBJ1-5; 7 nucleotides match TRBD1. Germline values: CDR1 MNHNS, CDR2 SASEGT. This CDR3 is built from 15 residues. V lost 6 bases, J lost 3 bases, and 8 bases stayed unmatched.